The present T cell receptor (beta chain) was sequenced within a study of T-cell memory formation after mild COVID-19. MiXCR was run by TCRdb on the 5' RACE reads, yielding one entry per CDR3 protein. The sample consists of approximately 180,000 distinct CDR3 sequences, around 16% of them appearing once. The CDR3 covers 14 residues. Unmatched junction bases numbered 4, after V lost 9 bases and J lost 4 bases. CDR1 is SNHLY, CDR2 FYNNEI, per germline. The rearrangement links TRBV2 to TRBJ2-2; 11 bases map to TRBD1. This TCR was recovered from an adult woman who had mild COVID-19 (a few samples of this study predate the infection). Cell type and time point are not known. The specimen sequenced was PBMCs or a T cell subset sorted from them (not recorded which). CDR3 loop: CASEGTGGTGELFF. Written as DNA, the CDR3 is TGTGCCAGTGAAGGGACAGGGGGCACCGGGGAGCTGTTTTTT.